The present TCR beta chain was sequenced within a study of beta chain features in type 1 diabetes. In its sample, this clone was seen a few times. What it binds is not known. From germline, CDR1 is SEHNR and CDR2 FQNEAQ (reference sequence). This CDR3 comprises 13 residues. Between the trimmed V and J ends, which lost 5 bases and 3 bases, there was a span of 10 bases. The study reverse transcribed the entire isolated RNA, so it sequenced expressed TCRB transcripts. Generated by immunoSEQ multiplex PCR, the TCRdb table keeps only in-frame clones and is missing some. The repertoire consists of around 170,000 clones, with about 9% occurring once and the leading ten covering roughly 0.7%. Study results and limitations: The study found moderately but significantly shorter TCRB CDR3s in all four CD4+ subsets of Type 1 diabetes patients. Lower insertion and higher deletion counts appeared at VDJ junctions in type 1 diabetes patients. Within patients, naive, central memory and Treg TCRB repertoires seemed more similar than within healthy donors.

The sample was central memory CD4+ T cells from blood. The receptor was derived from a woman aged 25 to 45 with type 1 diabetes. This chain uses TRBV7-9 with TRBJ1-2; no clear D gene. The CDR3 sequence is CASSPRPDYGYTF. As DNA, the CDR3 is TGTGCCAGCAGCCCCCGTCCGGACTATGGCTACACCTTC.